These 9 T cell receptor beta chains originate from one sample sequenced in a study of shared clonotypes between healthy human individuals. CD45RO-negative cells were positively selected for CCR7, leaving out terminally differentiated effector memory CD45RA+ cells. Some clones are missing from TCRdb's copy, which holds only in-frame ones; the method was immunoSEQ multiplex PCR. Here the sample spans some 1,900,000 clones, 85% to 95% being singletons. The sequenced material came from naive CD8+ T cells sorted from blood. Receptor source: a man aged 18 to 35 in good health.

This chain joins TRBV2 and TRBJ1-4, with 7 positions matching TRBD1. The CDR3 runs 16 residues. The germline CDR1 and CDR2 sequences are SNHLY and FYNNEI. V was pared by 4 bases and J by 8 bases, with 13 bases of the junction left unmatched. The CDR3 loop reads CASSAGTEPSTEKLFF. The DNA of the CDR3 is TGTGCCAGCAGTGCCGGGACAGAGCCGTCGACAGAAAAACTGTTTTTT.

In DNA form, the CDR3 reads TGCGCCAGCTCCGCCCCGGGGGAAGGATACTATGGCTACACCTTC. Its protein is CASSAPGEGYYGYTF. The chain couples TRBV4-1 to TRBJ1-2; D perhaps matches TRBD1 (5 bases). The CDR3 contains 15 residues. Trimming took off 8 bases at V and 3 bases at J, with 19 bases between the two ends. CDR1 and CDR2 (germline): MGHRA, YSYEKL.

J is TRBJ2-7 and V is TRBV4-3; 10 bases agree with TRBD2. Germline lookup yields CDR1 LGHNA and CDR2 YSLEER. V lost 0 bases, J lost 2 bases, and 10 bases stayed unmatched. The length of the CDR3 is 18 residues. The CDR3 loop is CASSQDRGVLAGPYEQYF. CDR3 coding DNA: TGCGCCAGCAGCCAAGACCGTGGGGTACTAGCGGGGCCCTACGAGCAGTACTTC.

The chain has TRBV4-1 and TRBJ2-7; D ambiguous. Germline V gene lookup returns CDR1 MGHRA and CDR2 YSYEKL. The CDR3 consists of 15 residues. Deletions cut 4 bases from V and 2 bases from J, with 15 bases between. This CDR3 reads CASSPESQVPYEQYF. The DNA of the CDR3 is TGCGCCAGCAGCCCCGAGAGCCAGGTTCCCTACGAGCAGTACTTC.

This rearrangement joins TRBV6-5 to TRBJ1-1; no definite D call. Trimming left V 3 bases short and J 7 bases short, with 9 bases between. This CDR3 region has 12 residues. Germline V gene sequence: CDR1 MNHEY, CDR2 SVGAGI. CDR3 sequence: CASSYGGNEAFF. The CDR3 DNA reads TGTGCCAGCAGTTATGGTGGAAATGAAGCTTTCTTT.

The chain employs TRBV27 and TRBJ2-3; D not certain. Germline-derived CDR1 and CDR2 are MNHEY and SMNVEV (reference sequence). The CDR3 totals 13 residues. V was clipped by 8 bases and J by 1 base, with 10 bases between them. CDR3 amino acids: CASYQQGTDTQYF. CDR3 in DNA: TGTGCCAGCTACCAACAAGGCACAGATACGCAGTATTTT.

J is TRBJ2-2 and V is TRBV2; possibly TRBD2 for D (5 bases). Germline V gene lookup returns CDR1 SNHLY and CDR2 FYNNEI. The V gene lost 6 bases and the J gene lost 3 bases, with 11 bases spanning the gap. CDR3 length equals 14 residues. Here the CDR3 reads CASSGVGHTGELFF. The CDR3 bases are TGTGCCAGCAGCGGGGTAGGGCACACCGGGGAGCTGTTTTTT.

CDR3 protein: CASSFRPSAGGRPYEQYF. The CDR3 coding sequence is TGTGCCAGCAGCTTTAGGCCCTCAGCGGGGGGACGACCCTACGAGCAGTACTTC. This sequence joins TRBV5-4 and TRBJ2-7; 9 bases are a match to TRBD2. Germline CDR1 and CDR2: SGHNT and YYREEE (reference sequence). V was clipped by 2 bases and J by 2 bases; unmatched bases: 14. This CDR3 is built from 18 residues.

The CDR3 DNA reads as TGTGCCAGCAGTTATTCAGAGGCGGGCGAAGCTTTCTTT. Protein product: CASSYSEAGEAFF. The J gene is TRBJ1-1, the V gene TRBV6-5; the D is unclear. CDR1 and CDR2 (germline): MNHEY, SVGAGI. The V and J ends lost 3 bases and 8 bases respectively, with 13 bases between them. This CDR3 region has 13 residues.